This TCR beta chain appears in the sequencing data of a study of early T cells in non-severe SARS-CoV-2 infection. This clonotype is judged medium-sized (0.01 to 0.1%). This CDR3 spans 15 amino acids. Looked up from germline, CDR1 is MGHRA and CDR2 is YSYEKL. V lost 5 bases and J 7 bases, leaving 20 bases between the germline ends. Via MiXCR, TCRdb re-called the 5' RACE reads, giving one row per CDR3 protein. Of around 60,000 distinct CDR3 sequences in the sample, around 12% were seen once. V is TRBV4-1 and J is TRBJ2-5, with D maybe TRBD1 (5 bases). The sample was whole blood. The TCR originated in an adult who was a healthcare worker with PCR-confirmed SARS-CoV-2 infection or an uninfected control (not recorded which). In DNA form, the CDR3 reads TGCGCCAGCAGCAAACCGTTCGGTGGTCAGGGGACCCAGTACTTC. Translation gives CASSKPFGGQGTQYF.